Detailed here is one T cell receptor (beta chain). The CDR3 is 12 residues long. Germline assignment: CDR1 MRHNA and CDR2 SNTAGT. Trimming removed 2 bases at V and 10 bases at J, with 11 bases between. TCR beta CDR3 regions were amplified from RNA transcripts. The HTBI set primed first-round TCR CDR3 RT-PCR. TCRdb fed the multiplex PCR reads into MiXCR, producing one record per CDR3 protein. The sample records around 500,000 distinct CDR3 sequences, around a fifth being singletons. This specimen comes from a study of T cells in Graves' hyperthyroidism and ophthalmopathy. The source material was blood. The chain employs TRBV6-4 and TRBJ1-1; perhaps TRBD1 as D (5 bases). This TCR came from a woman in her seventies with Graves' ophthalmopathy. The CDR3 protein is CASSDLGGRAFF. The DNA of the CDR3 is TGTGCCAGCAGTGACCTTGGGGGTAGAGCTTTCTTT.